This T cell receptor (beta chain) was retrieved from a study of vaccination and CD4 T cells after COVID-19. Study-level background: Post-COVID sampling occurred a median approximately 91 days after diagnosis (range 35 to 161).

Treatment here: 10-day PBMC culture with coronavirus spike peptide pools or control peptides (ViraFEST assay). This clonotype showed up just a few times. Its antigen is currently unknown. This CDR3 region has 14 residues. With 6 bases removed from V and 3 bases from J, the gap between germline ends came to 13 bases. CDR1 and CDR2 from the germline V gene are SNHLY and FYNNEI. Oncomine TCR Beta short-read sequencing was applied to DNA from cultured CD4+ T cells. TCRdb reprocessed the PCR reads with MiXCR, giving one entry per CDR3 protein. The sample records 15,000 to 20,000 distinct CDR3 sequences, less than 60% being singletons.

This receptor was obtained from a human donor who had recovered from COVID-19. The rearrangement links TRBV2 to TRBJ2-3; the D gene is possibly TRBD1 (5 bases). Sequencing used CD4+ T cells from blood, cultured in vitro. CDR3 residues: CASRTGLATDTQYF. CDR3 in DNA: TGTGCCAGCAGAACAGGTTTAGCTACAGATACGCAGTATTTT.